This T cell receptor (beta chain) originates from a study of cytomegalovirus exposure and HLA in healthy donors. 60 Vbeta and 13 Jbeta primers were used in PCR. Method: immunoSEQ multiplex PCR; TCRdb's copy keeps in-frame clones and lacks some. The table has fewer than 150,000 clones, just over 70% seen once. Germline CDR1 SGHRS, CDR2 YFSETQ. The CDR3 spans 14 residues. Trimming pared 3 bases from V and 3 bases from J, leaving 12 bases between. Nominally healthy donors provided the samples, though records likely missed some immune exposures. The sequence was collected from a woman aged 25 to 39 in good health and CMV-seronegative. The sample comprised PBMCs. The chain links TRBV5-1 to TRBJ1-1, with D uncertain. The CDR3 sequence: CASSSDGVDTEAFF. The CDR3 bases are TGCGCCAGCAGCTCCGACGGGGTGGACACTGAAGCTTTCTTT.